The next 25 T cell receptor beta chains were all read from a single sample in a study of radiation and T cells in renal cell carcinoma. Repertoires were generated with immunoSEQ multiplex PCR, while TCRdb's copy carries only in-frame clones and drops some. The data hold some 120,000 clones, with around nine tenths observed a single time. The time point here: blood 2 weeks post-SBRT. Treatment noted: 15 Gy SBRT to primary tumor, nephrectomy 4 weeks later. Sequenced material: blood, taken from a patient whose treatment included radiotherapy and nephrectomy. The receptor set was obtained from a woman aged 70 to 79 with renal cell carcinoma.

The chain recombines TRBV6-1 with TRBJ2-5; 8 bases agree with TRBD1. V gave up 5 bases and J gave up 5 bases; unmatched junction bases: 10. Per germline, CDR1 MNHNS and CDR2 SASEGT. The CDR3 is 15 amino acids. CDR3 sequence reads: CASSNSQGVQETQYF. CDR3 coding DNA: TGTGCCAGCAGTAATTCACAGGGGGTTCAGGAGACCCAGTACTTC.

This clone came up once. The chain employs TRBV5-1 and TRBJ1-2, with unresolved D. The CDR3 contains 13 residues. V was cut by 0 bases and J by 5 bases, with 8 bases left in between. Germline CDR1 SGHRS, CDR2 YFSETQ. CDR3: CASSLGPEYGYTF. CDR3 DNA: TGCGCCAGCAGCTTGGGGCCTGAATATGGCTACACCTTC.

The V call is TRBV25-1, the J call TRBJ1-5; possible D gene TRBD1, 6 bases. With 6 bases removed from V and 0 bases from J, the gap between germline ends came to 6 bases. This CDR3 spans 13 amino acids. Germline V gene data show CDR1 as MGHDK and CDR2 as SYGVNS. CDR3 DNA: TGTGCCAGCAGACAGGGTAGCAATCAGCCCCAGCATTTT. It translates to CASRQGSNQPQHF.

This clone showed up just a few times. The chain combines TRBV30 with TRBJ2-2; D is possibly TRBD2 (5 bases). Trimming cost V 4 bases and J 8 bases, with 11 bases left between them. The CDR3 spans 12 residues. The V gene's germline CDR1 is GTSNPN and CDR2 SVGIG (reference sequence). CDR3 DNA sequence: TGTGCCTGGAATAGAGGGAGTGGGGAGCTGTTTTTT. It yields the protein CAWNRGSGELFF. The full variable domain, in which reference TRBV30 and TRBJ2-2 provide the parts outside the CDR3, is SQTIHQWPATLVQPVGSPLSLECTVEGTSNPNLYWYRQAAGRGLQLLFYSVGIGQISSEVPQNLSASRPQDRQFILSSKKLLLSDSGFYLCAWNRGSGELFFGEGSRLTVL.

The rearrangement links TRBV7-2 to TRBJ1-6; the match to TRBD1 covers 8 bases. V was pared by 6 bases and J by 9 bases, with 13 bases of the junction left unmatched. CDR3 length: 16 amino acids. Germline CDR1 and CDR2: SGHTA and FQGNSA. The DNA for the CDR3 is TGTGCCAGCAGTACAACTTCAGGGGGCAAGGGTTCACCCCTCCACTTT. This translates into CASSTTSGGKGSPLHF.

CDR3 nucleotides: TGTGCCAGCAGTTTAGGGGGTCACACTGCCGCCCAGCATTTT. Its translation: CASSLGGHTAAQHF. The rearrangement uses TRBV27 and TRBJ1-5; a weak D match, TRBD1 (5 bases). The CDR3 has 14 amino acids. Germline loops: CDR1 MNHEY, CDR2 SMNVEV (reference sequence). V lost 2 bases and J 11 bases, leaving 16 bases between the germline ends.

DNA for the CDR3: TGTGCCAGCAGTCCTAGCGGGGGCACAGATACGCAGTATTTT. The encoded protein is CASSPSGGTDTQYF. The chain uses TRBV7-9 and TRBJ2-3, with 9 bases aligning to TRBD2. V lost 6 bases, J lost 1 base, and 2 bases stayed unmatched. The CDR3 loop spans 14 amino acids. Germline V gene lookup returns CDR1 SEHNR and CDR2 FQNEAQ (reference sequence).

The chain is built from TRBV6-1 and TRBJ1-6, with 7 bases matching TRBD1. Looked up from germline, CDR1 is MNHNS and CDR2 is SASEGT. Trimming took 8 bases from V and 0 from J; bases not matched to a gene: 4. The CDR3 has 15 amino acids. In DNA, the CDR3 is TGTGCCAGCTCACAGGGGAGCTCCTATAATTCACCCCTCCACTTT. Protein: CASSQGSSYNSPLHF.

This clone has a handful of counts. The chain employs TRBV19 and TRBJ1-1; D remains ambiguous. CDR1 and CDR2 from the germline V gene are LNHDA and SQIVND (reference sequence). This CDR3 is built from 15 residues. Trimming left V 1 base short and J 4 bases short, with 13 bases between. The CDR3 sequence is CASSIGAGGGTEAFF. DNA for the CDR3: TGTGCCAGTAGTATAGGGGCGGGAGGCGGCACTGAAGCTTTCTTT.

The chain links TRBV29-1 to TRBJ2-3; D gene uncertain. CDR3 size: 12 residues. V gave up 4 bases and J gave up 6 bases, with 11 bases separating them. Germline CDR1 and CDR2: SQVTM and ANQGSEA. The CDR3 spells CSVGYGMDTQYF. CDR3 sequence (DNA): TGCAGCGTTGGGTACGGCATGGATACGCAGTATTTT.

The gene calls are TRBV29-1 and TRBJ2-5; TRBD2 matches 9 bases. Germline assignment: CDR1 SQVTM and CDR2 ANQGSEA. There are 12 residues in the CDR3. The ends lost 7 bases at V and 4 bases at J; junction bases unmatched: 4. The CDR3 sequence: CSAQTSGETQYF. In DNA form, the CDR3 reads TGCAGCGCCCAGACTAGCGGAGAGACCCAGTACTTC. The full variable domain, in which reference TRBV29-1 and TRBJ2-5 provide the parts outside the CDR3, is SAVISQKPSRDICQRGTSLTIQCQVDSQVTMMFWYRQQPGQSLTLIATANQGSEATYESGFVIDKFPISRPNLTFSTLTVSNMSPEDSSIYLCSAQTSGETQYFGPGTRLLVL.

The CDR3 bases are TGTGCCAGCAGAAACACGTGGGGGGGGGCGGATACGCAGTATTTT. Protein sequence: CASRNTWGGADTQYF. The chain recombines TRBV6-5 with TRBJ2-3; D might be TRBD2 (7 bases). The CDR3 contains 15 residues. From germline, CDR1 is MNHEY and CDR2 SVGAGI. Trimming stripped 6 bases from V and 6 bases from J, with 19 bases between.

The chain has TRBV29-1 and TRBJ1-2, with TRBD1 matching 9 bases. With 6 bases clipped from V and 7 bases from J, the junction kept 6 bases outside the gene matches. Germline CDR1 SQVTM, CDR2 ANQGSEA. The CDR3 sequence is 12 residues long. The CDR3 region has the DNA TGCAGCGTCGGACAGGGGCAAAGTGGCTACACCTTC. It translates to CSVGQGQSGYTF.

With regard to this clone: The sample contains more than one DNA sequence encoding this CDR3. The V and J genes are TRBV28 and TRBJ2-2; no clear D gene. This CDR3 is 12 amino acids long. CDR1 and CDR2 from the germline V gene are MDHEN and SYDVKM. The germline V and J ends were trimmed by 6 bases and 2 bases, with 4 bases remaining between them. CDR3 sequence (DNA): TGTGCCAGCAGCCTAAACACCGGGGAGCTGTTTTTT. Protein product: CASSLNTGELFF.

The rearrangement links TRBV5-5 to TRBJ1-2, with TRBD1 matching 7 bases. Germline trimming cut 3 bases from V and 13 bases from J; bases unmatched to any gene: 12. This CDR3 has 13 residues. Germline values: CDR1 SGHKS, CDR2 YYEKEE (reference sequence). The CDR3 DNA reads TGTGCCAGCAGCTGGGAGGTGGAGGGGGCAGGCACCTTC. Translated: CASSWEVEGAGTF.

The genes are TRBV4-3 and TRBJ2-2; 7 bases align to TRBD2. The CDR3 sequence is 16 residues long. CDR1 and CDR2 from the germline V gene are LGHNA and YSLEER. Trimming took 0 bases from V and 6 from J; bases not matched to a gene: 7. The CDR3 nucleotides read TGCGCCAGCAGCCAAGATATCTCGACTAGCTCCGGGGAGCTGTTTTTT. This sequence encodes CASSQDISTSSGELFF.

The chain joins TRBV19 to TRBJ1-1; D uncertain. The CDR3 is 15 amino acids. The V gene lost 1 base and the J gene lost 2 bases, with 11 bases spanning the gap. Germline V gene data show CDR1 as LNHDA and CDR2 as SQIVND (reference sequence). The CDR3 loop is CASSIGGRRNTEAFF. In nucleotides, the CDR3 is TGTGCCAGTAGTATAGGAGGAAGGAGAAACACTGAAGCTTTCTTT. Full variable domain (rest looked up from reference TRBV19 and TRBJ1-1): DGGITQSPKYLFRKEGQNVTLSCEQNLNHDAMYWYRQDPGQGLRLIYYSQIVNDFQKGDIAEGYSVSREKKESFPLTVTSAQKNPTAFYLCASSIGGRRNTEAFFGQGTRLTVV.

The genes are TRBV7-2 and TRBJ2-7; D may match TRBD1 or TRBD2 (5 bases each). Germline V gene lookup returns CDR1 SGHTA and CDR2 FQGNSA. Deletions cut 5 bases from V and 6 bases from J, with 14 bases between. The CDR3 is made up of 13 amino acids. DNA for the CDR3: TGTGCCAGCAGCGAGCGGACTGGGACCGAGCAGTACTTC. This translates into CASSERTGTEQYF.

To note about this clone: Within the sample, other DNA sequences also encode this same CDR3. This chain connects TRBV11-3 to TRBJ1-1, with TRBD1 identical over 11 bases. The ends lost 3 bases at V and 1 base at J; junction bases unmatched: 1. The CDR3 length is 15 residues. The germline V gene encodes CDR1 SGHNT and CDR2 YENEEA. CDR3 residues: CASSLDRGQNTEAFF. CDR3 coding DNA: TGTGCCAGCAGCTTGGACAGGGGGCAGAACACTGAAGCTTTCTTT.

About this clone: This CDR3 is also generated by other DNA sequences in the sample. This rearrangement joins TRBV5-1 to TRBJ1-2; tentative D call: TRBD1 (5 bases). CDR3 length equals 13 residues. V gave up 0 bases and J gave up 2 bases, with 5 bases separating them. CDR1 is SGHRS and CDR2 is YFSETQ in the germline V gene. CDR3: CASSLGQNYGYTF. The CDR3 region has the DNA TGCGCCAGCAGCTTGGGACAGAACTATGGCTACACCTTC.

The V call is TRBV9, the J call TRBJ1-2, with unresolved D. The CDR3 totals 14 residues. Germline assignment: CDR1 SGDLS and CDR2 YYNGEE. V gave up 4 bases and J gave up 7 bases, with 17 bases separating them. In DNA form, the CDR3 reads TGTGCCAGCAGCTCACAAGGTCAACTAAGTGGCTACACCTTC. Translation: CASSSQGQLSGYTF. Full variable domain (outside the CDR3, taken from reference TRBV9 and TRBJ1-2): DSGVTQTPKHLITATGQRVTLRCSPRSGDLSVYWYQQSLDQGLQFLIQYYNGEERAKGNILERFSAQQFPDLHSELNLSSLELGDSALYFCASSSQGQLSGYTFGSGTRLTVV.

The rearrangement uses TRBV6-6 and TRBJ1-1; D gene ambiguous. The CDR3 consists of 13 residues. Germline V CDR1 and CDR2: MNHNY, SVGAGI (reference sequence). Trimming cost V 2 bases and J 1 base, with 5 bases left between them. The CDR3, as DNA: TGTGCCAGCAGTTACGGCCCGAACACTGAAGCTTTCTTT. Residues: CASSYGPNTEAFF.

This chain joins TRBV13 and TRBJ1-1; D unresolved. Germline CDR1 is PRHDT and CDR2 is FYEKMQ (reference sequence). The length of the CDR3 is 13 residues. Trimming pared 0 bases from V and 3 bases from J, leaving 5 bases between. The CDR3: CASSLGVDTEAFF. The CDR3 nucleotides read TGTGCCAGCAGCTTAGGGGTTGACACTGAAGCTTTCTTT.

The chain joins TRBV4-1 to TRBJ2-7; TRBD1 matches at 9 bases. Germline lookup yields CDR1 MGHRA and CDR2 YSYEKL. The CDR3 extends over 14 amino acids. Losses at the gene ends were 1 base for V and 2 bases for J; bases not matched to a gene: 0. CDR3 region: CASSQGDRAYEQYF. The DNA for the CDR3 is TGCGCCAGCAGCCAAGGGGACAGGGCCTACGAGCAGTACTTC.

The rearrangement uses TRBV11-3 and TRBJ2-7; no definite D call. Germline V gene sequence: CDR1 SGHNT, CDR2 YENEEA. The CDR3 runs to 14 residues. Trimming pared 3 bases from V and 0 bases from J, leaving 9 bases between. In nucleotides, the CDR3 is TGTGCCAGCAGCTTTCAGACGGACTCCTACGAGCAGTACTTC. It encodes CASSFQTDSYEQYF.